Presented here are 24 T cell receptor beta chains from one specimen sequenced in a study of shared clonotypes between healthy human individuals. Profiled with immunoSEQ multiplex PCR; TCRdb holds only in-frame clones, not every one. The table records 300,000 or so clones, around two thirds of them present only once. Sequencing was done on a sample of memory CD4+ T cells sorted from blood. Subset: CD45RA-negative fraction. The receptors shown here come from a young man in good health.

This clone was observed once. The chain is built from TRBV5-4 and TRBJ2-2, with D possibly TRBD1 on 6 matching bases. The V gene lost 4 bases and the J gene lost 7 bases, with 11 bases spanning the gap. Germline V gene data show CDR1 as SGHNT and CDR2 as YYREEE (reference sequence). The CDR3 is made up of 13 amino acids. CDR3 sequence (DNA): TGTGCCAGCAGCCTACAGGGTTTCGGGGAGCTGTTTTTT. Translating it yields CASSLQGFGELFF.

This clone was seen a handful of times. This chain connects TRBV5-4 to TRBJ2-2, with D uncertain. The CDR3 consists of 18 residues. CDR1 and CDR2 (germline): SGHNT, YYREEE (reference sequence). Trimming cost V 3 bases and J 1 base, with 19 bases left between them. Here the CDR3 reads CASSWTHHRRRNTGELFF. DNA for the CDR3: TGTGCCAGCAGCTGGACCCATCACCGACGGAGGAACACCGGGGAGCTGTTTTTT. The entire variable domain, with the rest obtained from reference TRBV5-4 and TRBJ2-2, is as follows: ETGVTQSPTHLIKTRGQQVTLRCSSQSGHNTVSWYQQALGQGPQFIFQYYREEENGRGNFPPRFSGLQFPNYSSELNVNALELDDSALYLCASSWTHHRRRNTGELFFGEGSRLTVL.

The chain employs TRBV10-3 and TRBJ2-7; TRBD1 agrees at 9 bases. Trimming removed 6 bases from V and 0 bases from J; junction bases left unmatched: 3. Germline CDR1 is ENHRY and CDR2 is SYGVKD. There are 14 residues in the CDR3. For the CDR3, the DNA is TGTGCCATCAGGGAGACAGGGGGCTCCTACGAGCAGTACTTC. This translates into CAIRETGGSYEQYF.

This chain joins TRBV5-1 and TRBJ2-1; D may match TRBD1 or TRBD2 (5 bases each). V was clipped by 0 bases and J by 9 bases, with 13 bases between them. The germline V gene encodes CDR1 SGHRS and CDR2 YFSETQ. The CDR3 is made up of 14 amino acids. The CDR3 DNA follows: TGCGCCAGCAGCTTGGATGGGGGACCGGGTGAGCAGTTCTTC. This encodes CASSLDGGPGEQFF.

Only one count was recorded for this clone. The chain has TRBV7-2 and TRBJ2-7; D tentatively reads TRBD1 or TRBD2 (7 bases each). The germline CDR1 and CDR2 sequences are SGHTA and FQGNSA. CDR3 size: 15 residues. V shed 5 bases and J shed 0 bases, with 14 bases lying between them. The CDR3 DNA reads TGTGCCAGCAGCACCAGCGGGGACAGCTCCTACGAGCAGTACTTC. Encoded protein: CASSTSGDSSYEQYF.

This chain links TRBV18 with TRBJ1-4; D might be TRBD1 (5 bases). Between the trimmed V and J ends, which lost 2 bases and 4 bases, there was a span of 11 bases. CDR1 KGHSH and CDR2 LQKENI come from the germline V gene. The CDR3 runs to 15 residues. The CDR3 DNA reads TGTGCCAGCTCACCATGGGGACCAGATAATGAAAAACTGTTTTTT. Protein sequence: CASSPWGPDNEKLFF.

The V call is TRBV2, the J call TRBJ2-1; TRBD1 is a possible D gene (6 bases). The V and J ends lost 4 bases and 7 bases respectively, with 14 bases between them. The CDR3 length is 14 residues. The germline gives CDR1 SNHLY, CDR2 FYNNEI. The CDR3: CASSGAGALNEQFF. The DNA for the CDR3 is TGTGCCAGCAGTGGGGCAGGGGCATTAAATGAGCAGTTCTTC.

The J gene is TRBJ2-3, the V gene TRBV18; D gene uncertain. Germline V CDR1 and CDR2: KGHSH, LQKENI. This CDR3 region has 17 residues. V dropped 4 bases and J dropped 0 bases, with 17 bases sitting between them. For the CDR3, the DNA is TGTGCCAGCTCACTTCGACCCCTACTCGATAGCACAGATACGCAGTATTTT. Translation: CASSLRPLLDSTDTQYF. Using reference TRBV18 and TRBJ2-3 for the parts outside the CDR3, the full variable domain is NAGVMQNPRHLVRRRGQEARLRCSPMKGHSHVYWYRQLPEEGLKFMVYLQKENIIDESGMPKERFSAEFPKEGPSILRIQQVVRGDSAAYFCASSLRPLLDSTDTQYFGPGTRLTVL.

There are a few counts of this clone. The gene calls are TRBV15 and TRBJ2-1, with D maybe TRBD2 (6 bases). Trimming left V 1 base short and J 7 bases short, with 23 bases between. The CDR3 runs to 18 residues. Germline V gene lookup returns CDR1 LNHNV and CDR2 YYDKDF (reference sequence). The CDR3 sequence is CATSRVGVGSGALNEQFF. DNA of the CDR3: TGTGCCACCAGCAGAGTCGGCGTTGGGTCGGGAGCTCTGAATGAGCAGTTCTTC.

The V gene is TRBV6-5, the J gene TRBJ2-2; TRBD1 is a possible D gene (5 bases). CDR1 MNHEY and CDR2 SVGAGI come from the germline V gene. Trimming removed 6 bases at V and 8 bases at J, with 16 bases between. The length of the CDR3 is 14 residues. The CDR3 DNA sequence: TGTGCCAGCAGCTCGTATGGGGCCCGTGGGGAGCTGTTTTTT. Translation gives CASSSYGARGELFF.

The J gene is TRBJ1-1, the V gene TRBV28; a possible D gene is TRBD1 (5 bases). V lost 1 base and J 9 bases, leaving 18 bases between the germline ends. CDR3 length equals 15 residues. Germline CDR1 MDHEN, CDR2 SYDVKM. CDR3 bases: TGTGCCAGCAGTTTATCCCGGGGAGGGGAGTTTAAAGCTTTCTTT. Translating gives CASSLSRGGEFKAFF.

The chain combines TRBV7-6 with TRBJ1-1; a weak D match, TRBD1 (6 bases). The CDR3 covers 18 residues. Germline V gene sequence: CDR1 SGHVS, CDR2 FNYEAQ. Trimming took off 0 bases at V and 1 base at J, with 18 bases between the two ends. CDR3 nucleotides: TGTGCCAGCAGCTTAGCCCGGGACAAAGAGCGGTCGAACACTGAAGCTTTCTTT. It is translated as CASSLARDKERSNTEAFF. Supplemented by reference TRBV7-6 and TRBJ1-1, the full variable domain reads GAGVSQSPRYKVTKRGQDVALRCDPISGHVSLYWYRQALGQGPEFLTYFNYEAQQDKSGLPNDRFSAERPEGSISTLTIQRTEQRDSAMYRCASSLARDKERSNTEAFFGQGTRLTVV.

The rearrangement links TRBV10-3 to TRBJ2-5; 10 bases match TRBD2. J gave up 5 bases and V 0 bases, and 12 bases lay outside the gene matches. Germline V gives CDR1 ENHRY, CDR2 SYGVKD. The CDR3 contains 18 residues. The CDR3 spells CAISESDLAGADVETQYF. CDR3 DNA: TGTGCCATCAGTGAGTCCGATCTAGCGGGAGCAGATGTGGAGACCCAGTACTTC.

The gene calls are TRBV5-1 and TRBJ2-3, with D perhaps being TRBD1 or TRBD2 (5 bases each). The CDR3 sequence is 15 residues long. Germline V CDR1 and CDR2: SGHRS, YFSETQ. V was cut by 3 bases and J by 0 bases, with 11 bases left in between. As DNA, the CDR3 is TGCGCCAGCAGCTCCCGGGACGCCAGCACAGATACGCAGTATTTT. This gives the protein CASSSRDASTDTQYF.

This clone was recorded once. The V and J genes are TRBV29-1 and TRBJ2-7, with 8 bases lining up with TRBD2. This CDR3 spans 14 amino acids. Germline V gene lookup returns CDR1 SQVTM and CDR2 ANQGSEA. The CDR3 spells CRPGLAGRTYEQYF. The CDR3 region has the DNA TGCAGACCAGGGCTAGCGGGCAGGACCTACGAGCAGTACTTC.

This clone turned up a few times. The genes are TRBV5-5 and TRBJ2-5; maybe TRBD2 (6 bases). Germline V CDR1 and CDR2: SGHKS, YYEKEE (reference sequence). V dropped 4 bases and J dropped 5 bases, with 15 bases sitting between them. This CDR3 is 14 amino acids long. This CDR3 reads CASSPGRRVETQYF. The CDR3 bases are TGTGCCAGCAGCCCTGGCCGGAGGGTCGAGACCCAGTACTTC.

Only a few counts were recorded for this clone. V and J are TRBV2 and TRBJ2-1; D uncertain. Germline V gene lookup returns CDR1 SNHLY and CDR2 FYNNEI. The germline V and J ends were trimmed by 3 bases and 5 bases, with 11 bases remaining between them. This CDR3 spans 14 amino acids. CDR3 in amino acids: CASSEVGYDNEQFF. The CDR3 DNA is TGTGCCAGCAGTGAGGTCGGATACGACAATGAGCAGTTCTTC.

The genes are TRBV15 and TRBJ2-5; 7 bases fit TRBD2. The CDR3 totals 13 residues. In germline, CDR1 is LNHNV, CDR2 YYDKDF (reference sequence). The ends lost 6 bases at V and 4 bases at J; junction bases unmatched: 5. The CDR3 DNA sequence: TGTGCCACCAGGCGGGAGAACCGAGAGACCCAGTACTTC. Translation: CATRRENRETQYF.

The chain joins TRBV28 to TRBJ1-2; D unclear. Deletions cut 2 bases from V and 8 bases from J, with 15 bases between. Germline loops: CDR1 MDHEN, CDR2 SYDVKM. The CDR3 has 14 amino acids. The CDR3 bases are TGTGCCAGCAGTTTAACCGGGCGGAAAAGGGGCTACACCTTC. Protein product: CASSLTGRKRGYTF.

The CDR3 region has the DNA TGTGCCAGCAGTGAATTCATGAACACTGAAGCTTTCTTT. As protein: CASSEFMNTEAFF. The chain recombines TRBV6-1 with TRBJ1-1, with D unresolved. The CDR3 sequence is 13 residues long. Trimming took off 2 bases at V and 0 bases at J, with 4 bases between the two ends. In germline, CDR1 is MNHNS, CDR2 SASEGT.

This rearrangement joins TRBV2 to TRBJ2-7; D is ambiguous. The V end lost 4 bases, the J end lost 0 bases, and 10 bases lay between the germline ends. The CDR3 contains 14 residues. The V gene's germline CDR1 is SNHLY and CDR2 FYNNEI. This CDR3 is CASSVSPSSYEQYF. DNA for the CDR3: TGTGCCAGCAGTGTCTCCCCGAGCTCCTACGAGCAGTACTTC.

This clone came up a few times. The rearrangement links TRBV27 to TRBJ2-6, with D unclear. V was cut by 2 bases and J by 3 bases, with 11 bases left in between. Germline CDR1 and CDR2: MNHEY and SMNVEV (reference sequence). The CDR3 extends over 16 amino acids. The CDR3 loop is CASSLVPPLGANVLTF. The DNA of the CDR3 is TGTGCCAGCAGTTTAGTTCCCCCACTTGGGGCCAACGTCCTGACTTTC.

The chain has TRBV19 and TRBJ1-5; no reliable D call. V lost 3 bases and J 6 bases, leaving 12 bases between the germline ends. The CDR3 has 14 residues. Per the germline V gene, CDR1 is LNHDA and CDR2 is SQIVND (reference sequence). CDR3 nucleotide sequence: TGTGCCAGTAGTATGATGGGTAGGCGTCAGCCCCAGCATTTT. This codes for CASSMMGRRQPQHF.

The chain employs TRBV4-2 and TRBJ2-6; a weak D match, TRBD2 (6 bases). In germline, CDR1 is LGHNA, CDR2 YNFKEQ. The CDR3 has 17 residues. Trimming stripped 3 bases from V and 1 base from J, with 13 bases between. Here the CDR3 reads CASSHSLGGSGANVLTF. The DNA for the CDR3 is TGTGCCAGCAGCCACTCCCTTGGGGGGTCTGGGGCCAACGTCCTGACTTTC.